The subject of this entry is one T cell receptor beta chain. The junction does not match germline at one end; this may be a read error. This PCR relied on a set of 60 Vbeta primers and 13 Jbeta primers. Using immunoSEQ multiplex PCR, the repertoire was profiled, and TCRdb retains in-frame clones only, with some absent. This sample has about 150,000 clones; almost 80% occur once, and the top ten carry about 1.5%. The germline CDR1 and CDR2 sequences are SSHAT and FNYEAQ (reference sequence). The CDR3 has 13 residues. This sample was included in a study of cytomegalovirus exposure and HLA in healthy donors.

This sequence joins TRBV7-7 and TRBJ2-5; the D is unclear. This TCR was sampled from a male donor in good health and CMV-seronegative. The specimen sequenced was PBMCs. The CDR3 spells CASSLVSGETQYF. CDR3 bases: TGTGCTAGCAGCTTAGTCTCAGGAGAGACCCAGTACTTC.